Listed below are T cell receptor beta chains from one sample, sequenced in a study of cytomegalovirus exposure and HLA in healthy donors. Only in-frame clones appear in the TCRdb table, and some are missing; sequencing was by immunoSEQ multiplex PCR. The table shows about 130,000 clones, with about 80% occurring only once. Sequenced material: PBMCs. The receptor source for this set is a middle-aged man in good health and CMV-seronegative. The conserved cysteine and the conserved F or W are not part of the CDR3 here.

CDR3 protein: ASSKDRGYSYEQY; J gene: TRBJ2-7; V gene: TRBV7-9
CDR3 protein: ASSSVTGGFNSNEQF; J gene: TRBJ2-1; V gene: TRBV5-1
CDR3 protein: ASSFLRAISSEQY; J gene: TRBJ2-7; V gene: TRBV13
CDR3 protein: ASSLGGRGQPQH; J gene: TRBJ1-5; V gene: TRBV7-6
CDR3 protein: ASSLGGRADQPQH; J gene: TRBJ1-5; V gene: TRBV5-5
CDR3 protein: ASSQGSNQPQH; J gene: TRBJ1-5; V gene: TRBV6-5
CDR3 protein: ASSFQGEREAF; J gene: TRBJ1-1; V gene: TRBV7-3
CDR3 protein: ASSVGGTGGEKLF; J gene: TRBJ1-4; V gene: TRBV9
CDR3 protein: ASSLAAVPETQY; J gene: TRBJ2-5; V gene: TRBV7-6
CDR3 protein: ASSPSVPSSGNTIY; J gene: TRBJ1-3; V gene: TRBV5-4
CDR3 protein: ASSDTDRGSYEQY; J gene: TRBJ2-7; V gene: TRBV9
CDR3 protein: ASSLVQGAGTGELF; J gene: TRBJ2-2; V gene: TRBV7-2
CDR3 protein: ASTVNGYGYT; J gene: TRBJ1-2; V gene: TRBV2
CDR3 protein: ASSYYSEQY; J gene: TRBJ2-7; V gene: TRBV6-5